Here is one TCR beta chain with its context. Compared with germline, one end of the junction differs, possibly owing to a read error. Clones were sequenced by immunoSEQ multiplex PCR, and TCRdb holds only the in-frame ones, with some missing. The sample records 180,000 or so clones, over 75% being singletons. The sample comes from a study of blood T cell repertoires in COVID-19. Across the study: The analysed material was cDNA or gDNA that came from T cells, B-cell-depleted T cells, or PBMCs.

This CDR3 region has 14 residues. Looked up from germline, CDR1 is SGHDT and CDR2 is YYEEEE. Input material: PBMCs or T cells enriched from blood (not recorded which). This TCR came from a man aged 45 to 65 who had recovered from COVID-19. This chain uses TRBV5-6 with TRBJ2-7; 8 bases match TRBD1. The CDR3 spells CASSLGQESYEQYF. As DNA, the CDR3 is TGTGCCAGCAGTTTGGGACAGGAGTCCTACGAGCAGTACTTC.